A single sample is the source of the 28 T cell receptor beta chains below, sequenced in a study of CD8 T cells in ankylosing spondylitis (TCRdb year 2017). Preparation of the library involved 5' RACE. The instrument was an Illumina HiSeq 2500. Using fastp at Q25 and MiXCR, TCRdb reprocessed the public reads and kept productive beta chains. Every entry covers one CDR3 protein and lists the most common genes and DNA from its rows. Recorded for this sample are roughly 100,000 distinct CDR3 sequences; over 6.5% of them occurred a single time. About a tenth of the sample rests with the top ten. Source material: blood, either unsorted or a sorted T cell fraction (not recorded which). These receptors were collected from a male donor with ankylosing spondylitis or in good health (not recorded which).

There are many counts of this clonotype. In DNA form, the CDR3 reads TGCAGTGCTAGAGATCCCCAGGATAGCAATCAGCCCCAGCATTTT. Amino acid sequence: CSARDPQDSNQPQHF. The gene calls are TRBV20-1 and TRBJ1-5; D uncertain. The CDR3 contains 15 residues. V dropped 0 bases and J dropped 0 bases, with 9 bases sitting between them. Germline lookup yields CDR1 DFQATT and CDR2 SNEGSKA (reference sequence).

In this sample, this clonotype turned up many times. The rearrangement joins TRBV13 to TRBJ2-1; D remains ambiguous. Trimming left V 2 bases short and J 7 bases short, with 12 bases between. The CDR3 sequence is 14 residues long. Germline V lookup: CDR1 PRHDT, CDR2 FYEKMQ (reference sequence). The CDR3 sequence is CASSLTPVGNEQFF. CDR3 sequence (DNA): TGTGCCAGCAGCTTAACCCCTGTTGGGAATGAGCAGTTCTTC.

This clonotype was seen many times. This chain uses TRBV5-6 with TRBJ2-3; perhaps D is TRBD1 or TRBD2 (5 bases each). Trimming pared 7 bases from V and 3 bases from J, leaving 12 bases between. CDR1 is SGHDT, CDR2 YYEEEE, per germline. CDR3 size: 13 residues. The CDR3 loop is CASAREGTDTQYF. For the CDR3, the DNA is TGTGCCAGCGCACGAGAGGGGACAGATACGCAGTATTTT.

For this clonotype: A read error may explain this, as a much larger clone is one base away. V gene TRBV20-1 combines with J gene TRBJ1-1, with D perhaps matching TRBD1 (5 bases). This CDR3 has 13 amino acids. Trimming left V 6 bases short and J 4 bases short, with 15 bases between. Per the germline V gene, CDR1 is DFQATT and CDR2 is SNEGSKA (reference sequence). CDR3 in DNA: TGCAGTGCAACGGGGGACTTCGGCACTGAAGCTTTCTTT. This gives the protein CSATGDFGTEAFF.

Concerning this clonotype: A much larger clone differs by one base, so this may be a read error. The CDR3 protein is CASSSLGVAGFADTQYF. As DNA, the CDR3 is TGCGCCAGCAGCTCTCTAGGGGTAGCGGGGTTCGCAGATACGCAGTATTTT. V gene TRBV5-1 combines with J gene TRBJ2-3; 8 positions match TRBD2. Trimming took 3 bases from V and 4 from J; bases not matched to a gene: 13. The CDR3 has 17 residues. In germline, CDR1 is SGHRS, CDR2 YFSETQ.

The table lists this clonotype with many counts. The V call is TRBV4-3, the J call TRBJ1-4; D possibly corresponds to TRBD1 (5 bases). The ends were cut back, 4 bases at V and 8 bases at J, with 20 bases in the middle. Germline V gives CDR1 LGHNA, CDR2 YSLEER. The CDR3 spans 16 residues. CDR3: CASSPLNVQGNEKLFF. CDR3 DNA sequence: TGCGCCAGCAGCCCCCTTAATGTCCAGGGAAACGAAAAACTGTTTTTT.

This clonotype was detected many times. The CDR3 here is CASSYSDQGSYNEQFF. The CDR3 bases are TGTGCCAGCAGTTACTCGGATCAGGGATCCTACAATGAGCAGTTCTTC. The genes are TRBV6-5 and TRBJ2-1; tentative D call: TRBD1 (5 bases). This CDR3 contains 16 residues. V was clipped by 0 bases and J by 1 base, with 10 bases between them. CDR1 and CDR2 from the germline V gene are MNHEY and SVGAGI.

There are a few counts of this clonotype. V is TRBV10-3 and J is TRBJ2-2; maybe TRBD1 (5 bases). This CDR3 has 14 residues. CDR1 and CDR2 (germline): ENHRY, SYGVKD. V lost 6 bases to trimming and J lost 6 bases, with 14 bases between them. The CDR3 DNA is TGTGCCATCAGATGGGGTGAAGGGGCCGGGGAGCTGTTTTTT. It encodes CAIRWGEGAGELFF.

Ten or more counts support this clonotype. The chain employs TRBV25-1 and TRBJ1-2, with TRBD1 matching over 9 bases. J gave up 3 bases and V 4 bases, and 6 bases lay outside the gene matches. The CDR3 totals 15 residues. Germline V gene lookup returns CDR1 MGHDK and CDR2 SYGVNS. CDR3 region: CASSGSGTGHYGYTF. The DNA of the CDR3 is TGTGCCAGCAGTGGTTCCGGGACAGGGCACTATGGCTACACCTTC.

This clonotype was seen many times. The gene calls are TRBV20-1 and TRBJ1-6; D call uncertain. V lost 5 bases and J lost 0, with 11 bases in between. This CDR3 spans 15 amino acids. CDR1 is DFQATT, CDR2 SNEGSKA, per germline (reference sequence). As DNA, the CDR3 is TGCAGTGCTTTAACAGAGAGCTCCTATAATTCACCCCTCCACTTT. It encodes CSALTESSYNSPLHF.

This clonotype was observed a few times. The gene calls are TRBV18 and TRBJ1-5; D possibly corresponds to TRBD1 (5 bases). V dropped 3 bases and J dropped 5 bases, with 8 bases sitting between them. Germline V CDR1 and CDR2: KGHSH, LQKENI. This CDR3 comprises 13 residues. CDR3 region: CASSPGAHQPQHF. The CDR3 DNA reads as TGTGCCAGCTCACCCGGGGCTCATCAGCCCCAGCATTTT.

The chain is built from TRBV4-3 and TRBJ2-7; D is tentatively TRBD1 or TRBD2 (5 bases each). V lost 2 bases to trimming and J lost 0 bases, with 8 bases between them. Per germline, CDR1 LGHNA and CDR2 YSLEER. The CDR3 length is 14 residues. As DNA, the CDR3 is TGCGCCAGCAGCCAACGGGACGGCTCCTACGAGCAGTACTTC. Translating gives CASSQRDGSYEQYF.

This clonotype was observed a handful of times. The rearrangement uses TRBV12-3 or TRBV12-4 and TRBJ2-2, with D perhaps matching TRBD2 (5 bases). CDR3 length: 16 residues. V was pared by 7 bases and J by 5 bases, with 20 bases between. CDR3 nucleotide sequence: TGTGCCAGCACCCTTTCGACTGAGGGTTGGACCGGGGAGCTGTTTTTT. Amino acid sequence: CASTLSTEGWTGELFF.

The chain links TRBV29-1 to TRBJ2-7; D remains ambiguous. The CDR3 loop spans 13 amino acids. Germline CDR1 and CDR2: SQVTM and ANQGSEA. The V and J ends lost 0 bases and 2 bases respectively, with 8 bases between them. In DNA form, the CDR3 reads TGCAGCGTTGAAGATCGGGTGGCCTACGAGCAGTACTTC. Its translation: CSVEDRVAYEQYF.

This clonotype was counted at least ten times. The V call is TRBV20-1, the J call TRBJ2-3, with a weak D call TRBD2 (6 bases). Germline-derived CDR1 and CDR2 are DFQATT and SNEGSKA (reference sequence). CDR3 length: 14 residues. Trimming removed 3 bases at V and 2 bases at J, with 12 bases between. The CDR3 region has the DNA TGCAGTGCTAGCTTCAGCGGGCACACAGATACGCAGTATTTT. It translates to CSASFSGHTDTQYF.

This clonotype has at least ten counts. The gene calls are TRBV4-3 and TRBJ2-3, with unresolved D. The CDR3 contains 14 residues. Germline V lookup: CDR1 LGHNA, CDR2 YSLEER. The V and J ends lost 1 base and 2 bases respectively, with 7 bases between them. As DNA, the CDR3 is TGCGCCAGCAGCCAAGGCCTCAACACAGATACGCAGTATTTT. Amino acids: CASSQGLNTDTQYF.

The table lists this clonotype with many counts. As DNA, the CDR3 is TGTGCCAGCAGTCCTCGGGACTCATGGGACGCGGGAGTAGGGAATGAGCAGTTCTTC. It specifies CASSPRDSWDAGVGNEQFF. V gene TRBV6-2 or TRBV6-3 combines with J gene TRBJ2-1; 7 bases match TRBD2. Germline V gene data show CDR1 as MNHEY and CDR2 as SVGEGT. The CDR3 sequence is 19 residues long. Unmatched junction bases numbered 23, after V lost 5 bases and J lost 7 bases.

This clonotype was found many times. The chain joins TRBV5-6 to TRBJ2-5; 10 bases line up with TRBD2. Germline CDR1 SGHDT, CDR2 YYEEEE. Trimming cost V 6 bases and J 4 bases; bases outside gene matches: 6. This CDR3 is 14 amino acids long. The CDR3 sequence is CASKPGLATETQYF. In DNA, the CDR3 is TGTGCCAGCAAGCCGGGACTAGCGACAGAGACCCAGTACTTC.

This rearrangement joins TRBV20-1 to TRBJ2-5; 9 bases align to TRBD2. This CDR3 contains 14 residues. After removal of 6 bases from V and 2 bases from J, the junction contained 7 bases not matched to a gene. Germline lookup yields CDR1 DFQATT and CDR2 SNEGSKA (reference sequence). CDR3 sequence: CSAEVTSGQETQYF. Here the CDR3 DNA reads TGCAGTGCCGAAGTGACTAGCGGACAAGAGACCCAGTACTTC.

This clonotype was counted many times. The chain recombines TRBV10-3 with TRBJ1-2, with D perhaps matching TRBD1 (6 bases). The CDR3 spans 14 residues. The V end was cut by 7 bases, the J end by 0 bases, with 12 bases between. Germline values: CDR1 ENHRY, CDR2 SYGVKD. The CDR3 here is CAINKQGSNYGYTF. In nucleotides, the CDR3 is TGTGCCATCAACAAACAGGGTTCTAACTATGGCTACACCTTC.

This clonotype was observed at least ten times. The chain links TRBV20-1 to TRBJ2-6; D is undetermined. Deletions cut 2 bases from V and 0 bases from J, with 8 bases between. Germline-derived CDR1 and CDR2 are DFQATT and SNEGSKA (reference sequence). The CDR3 has 15 residues. In DNA, the CDR3 is TGCAGTGCTAGATGGCGTTCCTCTGGGGCCAACGTCCTGACTTTC. Amino acid sequence: CSARWRSSGANVLTF.

This clonotype was counted many times. The chain joins TRBV25-1 to TRBJ2-7; TRBD1 is a possible D gene (5 bases). V shed 7 bases and J shed 6 bases, with 19 bases lying between them. This CDR3 is 14 amino acids long. Germline CDR1 is MGHDK and CDR2 is SYGVNS. CDR3 protein: CASTPRGIRREQYF. The CDR3 region has the DNA TGTGCCAGCACCCCTAGGGGCATACGTCGCGAGCAGTACTTC.

With respect to this clonotype: A read error is possible here, since a much larger clone lies one base away. The chain has TRBV25-1 and TRBJ2-7; no clear D. CDR3 length: 13 residues. In germline, CDR1 is MGHDK, CDR2 SYGVNS. V lost 7 bases and J 3 bases, leaving 13 bases between the germline ends. The CDR3 reads CASNVGSGYEQYF. The DNA for the CDR3 is TGTGCCAGCAATGTCGGTTCGGGCTACGAGCAGTACTTC.

This clonotype was counted many times. The chain recombines TRBV29-1 with TRBJ2-3, with 7 bases matching TRBD2. CDR1 and CDR2 from the germline V gene are SQVTM and ANQGSEA. With 4 bases clipped from V and 4 bases from J, the junction kept 8 bases outside the gene matches. This CDR3 comprises 14 residues. The CDR3 here is CSVVKREEADTQYF. Here the CDR3 DNA reads TGCAGCGTTGTAAAACGGGAGGAGGCAGATACGCAGTATTTT.

This clonotype was counted ten times or more. V is TRBV7-6 and J is TRBJ2-7; D not resolved. Germline values: CDR1 SGHVS, CDR2 FNYEAQ. CDR3 length: 15 residues. The V end was cut by 5 bases, the J end by 0 bases, with 14 bases between. The CDR3 loop is CASSQTQSNSYEQYF. The DNA of the CDR3 is TGTGCCAGCAGCCAAACCCAGTCCAACTCCTACGAGCAGTACTTC.

In this sample, this clonotype turned up many times. The rearrangement uses TRBV5-1 and TRBJ2-7, with TRBD2 matching over 12 bases. This CDR3 has 14 amino acids. Germline assignment: CDR1 SGHRS and CDR2 YFSETQ. Trimming at V came to 5 bases and at J to 4 bases, leaving 4 bases not matched to a gene. The CDR3 loop reads CASSPTSGSYEQYF. In nucleotides, the CDR3 is TGCGCCAGCAGTCCGACTAGCGGGAGTTACGAGCAGTACTTC. The full variable domain, its missing parts supplied by reference TRBV5-1 and TRBJ2-7, is KAGVTQTPRYLIKTRGQQVTLSCSPISGHRSVSWYQQTPGQGLQFLFEYFSETQRNKGNFPGRFSGRQFSNSRSEMNVSTLELGDSALYLCASSPTSGSYEQYFGPGTRLTVT.

This clonotype was detected only a few times. The rearrangement links TRBV7-2 to TRBJ1-1; D uncertain. CDR1 and CDR2 (germline): SGHTA, FQGNSA. This CDR3 has 15 residues. Trimming pared 1 base from V and 5 bases from J, leaving 14 bases between. The CDR3 region is CASSLVTVLGTEAFF. CDR3 nucleotide sequence: TGTGCCAGCAGCTTAGTTACGGTCTTAGGGACTGAAGCTTTCTTT.

The sample holds many counts of this clonotype. CDR3 DNA: TGCAGTGCTAGAAGAACAGGGGGGCTATACGAGCAGTACTTC. It is translated as CSARRTGGLYEQYF. The gene calls are TRBV20-1 and TRBJ2-7; 8 bases map to TRBD1. With V trimmed by 2 bases and J by 4 bases, 7 bases remained unmatched. Germline CDR1 and CDR2: DFQATT and SNEGSKA (reference sequence). The length of the CDR3 is 14 residues.